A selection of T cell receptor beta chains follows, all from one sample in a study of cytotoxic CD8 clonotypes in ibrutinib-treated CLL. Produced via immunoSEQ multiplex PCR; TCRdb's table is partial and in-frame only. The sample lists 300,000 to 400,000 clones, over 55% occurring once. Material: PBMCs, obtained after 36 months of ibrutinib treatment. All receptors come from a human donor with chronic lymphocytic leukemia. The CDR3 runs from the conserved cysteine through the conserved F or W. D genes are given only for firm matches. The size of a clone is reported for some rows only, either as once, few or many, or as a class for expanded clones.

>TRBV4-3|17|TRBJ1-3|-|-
CASSQGTRVGSGNTIYF
TGCGCCAGCAGCCAAGGGACCAGGGTGGGCTCTGGAAACACCATATATTTT
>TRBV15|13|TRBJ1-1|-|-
CATSRAGDTEAFF
TGTGCCACCAGCAGAGCCGGGGATACTGAAGCTTTCTTT
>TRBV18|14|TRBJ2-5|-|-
CASSPPGSQETQYF
TGTGCCAGCTCACCACCCGGGTCCCAAGAGACCCAGTACTTC
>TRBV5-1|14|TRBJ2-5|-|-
CASSQGGTQETQYF
TGCGCCAGCAGTCAGGGGGGTACCCAAGAGACCCAGTACTTC
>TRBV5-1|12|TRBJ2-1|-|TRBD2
CASSQAGNEQFF
TGCGCCAGCAGCCAAGCGGGGAATGAGCAGTTCTTC
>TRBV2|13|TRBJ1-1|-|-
CASNQWGNTEAFF
TGTGCCAGCAACCAGTGGGGGAACACTGAAGCTTTCTTT
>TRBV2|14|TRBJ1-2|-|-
CASSDPGANYGYTF
TGTGCCAGCAGTGACCCGGGGGCAAACTATGGCTACACCTTC
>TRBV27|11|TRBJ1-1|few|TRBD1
CASSSNRGAFF
TGTGCCAGCAGTTCGAACAGGGGCGCTTTCTTT
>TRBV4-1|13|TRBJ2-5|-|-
CASSPGGGETQYF
TGCGCCAGCAGCCCGGGGGGCGGCGAGACCCAGTACTTC
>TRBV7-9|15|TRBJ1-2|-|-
CASSPVQSTGIRYTF
TGTGCCAGCAGCCCAGTACAGAGTACCGGTATTCGCTACACCTTC
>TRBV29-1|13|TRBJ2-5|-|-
CSVDRRTGETQYF
TGCAGCGTTGACCGGAGGACTGGAGAGACCCAGTACTTC
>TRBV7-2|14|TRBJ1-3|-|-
CASSSEGRGNTIYF
TGTGCCAGCAGCTCGGAGGGACGCGGAAACACCATATATTTT
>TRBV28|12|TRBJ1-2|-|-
CASSEDGDGYTF
TGTGCCAGCAGTGAGGATGGCGATGGCTACACCTTC
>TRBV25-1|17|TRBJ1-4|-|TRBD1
CASSDWGQGASNEKLFF
TGTGCCAGCAGTGATTGGGGACAGGGGGCTTCTAATGAAAAACTGTTTTTT